This T cell receptor (beta chain) was obtained from a study of metastatic and nonmetastatic thyroid tumors. Whole-study context: The study looked at repertoires side by side in blood and in tumor or nodule tissue from malignant and benign thyroid patients. Whole-study results and caveats: The study reportedly found significantly higher TCR beta diversity in malignant thyroid tumors than benign nodules, in blood and tumor.

Details on this clone: Its antigen is unknown. The germline gene is not matched at one end of the junction; a read error may be the cause.

Before thyroid surgery, none of the patients had received any treatment. Original processing notes: CDR3 differences across clinicopathological groups were used to build a distant-metastasis classifier for papillary thyroid cancer. TCRdb re-called the PCR reads via MiXCR. None of the V and J calls come from the authors' own analysis; TCRdb made them. The sample has roughly 16,000 clones; approximately 19% are singletons. The germline CDR1 and CDR2 sequences are SSHAT and FNYEAQ (reference sequence). This CDR3 is built from 13 residues. The V gene is TRBV7-7, the J gene TRBJ2-1, with D possibly TRBD1 on 6 matching bases. This TCR was recovered from a female donor with papillary thyroid cancer or a benign thyroid nodule (not recorded which). Some clones in this sample may be carry-over from other donors' samples. The material sequenced was blood. Here the CDR3 DNA reads TGTGCTAGCAGCTTAGGGACATGGTACGAGCAGTTCTTC. This encodes CASSLGTWYEQFF.